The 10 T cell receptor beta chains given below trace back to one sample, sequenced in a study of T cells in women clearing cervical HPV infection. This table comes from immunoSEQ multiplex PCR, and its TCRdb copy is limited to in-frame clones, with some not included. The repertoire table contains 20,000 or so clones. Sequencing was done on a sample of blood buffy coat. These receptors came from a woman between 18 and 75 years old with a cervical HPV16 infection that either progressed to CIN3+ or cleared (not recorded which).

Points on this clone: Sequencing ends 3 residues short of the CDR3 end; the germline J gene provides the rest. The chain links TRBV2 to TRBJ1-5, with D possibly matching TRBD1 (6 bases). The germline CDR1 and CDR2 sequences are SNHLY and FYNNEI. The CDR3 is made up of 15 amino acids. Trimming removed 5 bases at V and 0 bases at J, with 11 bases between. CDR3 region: CASSRQVRSNQPQHF. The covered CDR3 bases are TGTGCCAGCAGTCGACAGGTCCGTAGCAATCAGCCC.

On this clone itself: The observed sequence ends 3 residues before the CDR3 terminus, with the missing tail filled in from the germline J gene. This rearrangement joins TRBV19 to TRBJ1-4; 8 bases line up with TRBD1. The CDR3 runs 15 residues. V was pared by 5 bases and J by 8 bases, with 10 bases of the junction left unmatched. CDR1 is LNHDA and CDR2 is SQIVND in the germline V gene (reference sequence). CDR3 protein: CASSYLTGASEKLFF. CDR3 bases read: TGTGCCAGTAGTTATCTGACAGGGGCTTCCGAAAAA. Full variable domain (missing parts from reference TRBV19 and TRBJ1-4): DGGITQSPKYLFRKEGQNVTLSCEQNLNHDAMYWYRQDPGQGLRLIYYSQIVNDFQKGDIAEGYSVSREKKESFPLTVTSAQKNPTAFYLCASSYLTGASEKLFFGSGTQLSVL.

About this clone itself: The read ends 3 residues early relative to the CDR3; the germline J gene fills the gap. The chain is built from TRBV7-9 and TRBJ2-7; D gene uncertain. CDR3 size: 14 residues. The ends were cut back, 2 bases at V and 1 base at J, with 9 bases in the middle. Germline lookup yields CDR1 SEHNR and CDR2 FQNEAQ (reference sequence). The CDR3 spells CASSLRSDSYEQYF. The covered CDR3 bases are TGTGCCAGCAGCTTAAGGTCAGATTCCTACGAG.

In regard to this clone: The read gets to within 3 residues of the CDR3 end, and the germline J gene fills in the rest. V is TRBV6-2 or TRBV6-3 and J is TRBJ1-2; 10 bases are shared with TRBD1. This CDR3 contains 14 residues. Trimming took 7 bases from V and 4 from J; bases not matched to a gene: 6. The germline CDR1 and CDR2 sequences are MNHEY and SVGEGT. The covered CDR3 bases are TGTGCCAGCATCCGGGACAGGGGACCCTATGGC. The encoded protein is CASIRDRGPYG. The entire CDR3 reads CASIRDRGPYGYTF.

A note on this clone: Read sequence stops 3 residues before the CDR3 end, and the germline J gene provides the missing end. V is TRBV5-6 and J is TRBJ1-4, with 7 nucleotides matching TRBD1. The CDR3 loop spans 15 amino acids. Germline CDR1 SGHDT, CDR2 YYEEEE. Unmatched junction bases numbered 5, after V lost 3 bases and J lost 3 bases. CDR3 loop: CASSSSGGSNEKLFF. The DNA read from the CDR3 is TGTGCCAGCAGCTCATCAGGGGGGTCTAATGAAAAA.

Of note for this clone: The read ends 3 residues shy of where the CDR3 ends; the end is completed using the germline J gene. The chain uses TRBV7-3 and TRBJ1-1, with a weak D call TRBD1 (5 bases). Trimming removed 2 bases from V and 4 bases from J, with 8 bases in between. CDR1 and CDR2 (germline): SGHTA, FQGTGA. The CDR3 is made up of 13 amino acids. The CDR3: CASSLGGGTEAFF. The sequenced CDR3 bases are TGTGCCAGCAGCTTAGGGGGGGGCACTGAA.

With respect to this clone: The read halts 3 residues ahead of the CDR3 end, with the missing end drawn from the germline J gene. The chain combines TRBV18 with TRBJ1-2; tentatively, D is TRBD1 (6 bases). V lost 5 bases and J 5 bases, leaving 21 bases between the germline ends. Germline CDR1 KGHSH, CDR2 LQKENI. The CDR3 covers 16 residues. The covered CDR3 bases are TGTGCCAGCTCAGCCATGGACAGCGAAGCAAAATATGGC. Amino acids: CASSAMDSEAKYG. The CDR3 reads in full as CASSAMDSEAKYGYTF.

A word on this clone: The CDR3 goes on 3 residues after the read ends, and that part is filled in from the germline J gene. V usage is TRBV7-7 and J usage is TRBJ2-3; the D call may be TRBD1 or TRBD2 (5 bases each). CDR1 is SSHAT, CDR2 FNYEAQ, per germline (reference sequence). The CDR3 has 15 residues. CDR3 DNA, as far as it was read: TGTGCCAGCAGCTCCGTTGGTTTGGCCAGGGAGACG. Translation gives CASSSVGLARET. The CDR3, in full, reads CASSSVGLARETQYF.

CDR3 bases read: TGTGCCAGCTCACCTTCAGGGGGGAACTATGGC. This encodes CASSPSGGNYG. The CDR3 in full is CASSPSGGNYGYTF. J is TRBJ1-2 and V is TRBV18; 7 bases align to TRBD1. The sequence runs out 3 residues before the end of the CDR3; the remainder is reconstructed from the germline J gene. The germline CDR1 and CDR2 sequences are KGHSH and LQKENI. Unmatched junction bases numbered 3, after V lost 3 bases and J lost 2 bases. This CDR3 has 14 residues.

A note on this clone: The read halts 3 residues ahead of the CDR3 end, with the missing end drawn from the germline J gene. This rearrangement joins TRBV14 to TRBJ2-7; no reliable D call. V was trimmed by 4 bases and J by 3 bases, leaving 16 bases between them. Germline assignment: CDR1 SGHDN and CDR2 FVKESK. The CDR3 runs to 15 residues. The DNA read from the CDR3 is TGTGCCAGCAGCCTAGCATTGTCACGGGTCTACGAG. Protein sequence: CASSLALSRVYE. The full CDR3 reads CASSLALSRVYEQYF.